This passage covers 21 T cell receptor beta chains from one sample sequenced in a study of blood T cells in healthy people across ages. Then a second PCR, running roughly 7 to 11 cycles, was carried out with a sample-barcoded 5' primer and a J-beta primer mix. TCRdb re-derived calls from the 5' RACE reads in MiXCR, one entry per CDR3 protein. The repertoire consists of approximately 1.5 million distinct CDR3 sequences, with almost 35% occurring once and the leading ten covering around 11%. Sequenced sample: blood. These receptors were taken from a young woman in good health.

This clonotype was seen many times. The chain has TRBV29-1 and TRBJ2-5, with TRBD2 identical over 7 bases. CDR3 length equals 12 residues. Trimming cost V 7 bases and J 5 bases; bases outside gene matches: 7. CDR1 SQVTM and CDR2 ANQGSEA come from the germline V gene. This chain's CDR3 is CSGLDGGETQYF. CDR3 coding DNA: TGCAGCGGACTCGACGGGGGGGAGACCCAGTACTTC.

A few counts support this clonotype. The V call is TRBV4-1, the J call TRBJ1-2; 7 bases align to TRBD1. This CDR3 is 14 amino acids long. The junction had 11 bases not matched to a gene; V was cut back by 2 bases and J by 11 bases. Germline V gene data show CDR1 as MGHRA and CDR2 as YSYEKL. The DNA of the CDR3 is TGCGCCAGCAGCCAACCAGGACAGGAGGTGCCGTACACCTTC. It yields the protein CASSQPGQEVPYTF.

This clonotype was found a few times. The gene calls are TRBV20-1 and TRBJ2-7; 11 bases agree with TRBD2. The ends lost 5 bases at V and 0 bases at J; junction bases unmatched: 12. Germline-derived CDR1 and CDR2 are DFQATT and SNEGSKA (reference sequence). The CDR3 contains 17 residues. The DNA for the CDR3 is TGCAGTGCTCCGCACCGACTAGCGGGATACGGCTCCTACGAGCAGTACTTC. Its translation is CSAPHRLAGYGSYEQYF.

This rearrangement joins TRBV2 to TRBJ2-1, with a tentative D call TRBD2 (5 bases). The CDR3 has 15 residues. V shed 2 bases and J shed 2 bases, with 10 bases lying between them. Looked up from germline, CDR1 is SNHLY and CDR2 is FYNNEI. The DNA for the CDR3 is TGTGCCAGCAGTGAATGGGAGCGGACCTACAATGAGCAGTTCTTC. It yields the protein CASSEWERTYNEQFF.

About this clonotype itself: One base away lies a much larger clone, so this may be a sequencing read error. This chain joins TRBV7-2 and TRBJ2-1; the match to TRBD2 covers 15 bases. CDR3 length equals 18 residues. Germline CDR1 SGHTA, CDR2 FQGNSA. The V gene end was trimmed by 0 bases and the J gene end by 13 bases; junction bases not matched to a gene: 13. CDR3 nucleotides: TGTGCCAGCAGCTTAGCGGGGACTAGCGGGAGGTTCCAAGAGACCCAGTTCTTC. Translation: CASSLAGTSGRFQETQFF.

The rearrangement links TRBV29-1 to TRBJ2-3, with 9 bases matching TRBD1. Germline CDR1 SQVTM, CDR2 ANQGSEA. The CDR3 sequence is 14 residues long. The V and J ends lost 2 bases and 4 bases, in that order; junction bases with no gene match: 4. CDR3 protein: CSVEFGTGSDTQYF. CDR3 bases: TGCAGCGTTGAATTCGGGACAGGGTCAGATACGCAGTATTTT.

The chain is built from TRBV12-3 or TRBV12-4 and TRBJ2-1, with D unclear. V lost 3 bases and J lost 2, with 8 bases in between. There are 14 residues in the CDR3. The CDR3 protein is CASSFSPPYNEQFF. The CDR3 bases are TGTGCCAGCAGTTTTTCCCCTCCCTACAATGAGCAGTTCTTC.

The chain uses TRBV19 and TRBJ1-1; 9 nucleotides line up with TRBD1. The CDR3 covers 16 residues. The germline CDR1 and CDR2 sequences are LNHDA and SQIVND (reference sequence). The J segment lost 2 bases and the V segment lost 2 bases, leaving 6 bases of the junction unmatched. The CDR3 here is CASSIRDRAYNTEAFF. Here the CDR3 DNA reads TGTGCCAGTAGTATAAGGGACAGGGCGTATAACACTGAAGCTTTCTTT.

This rearrangement joins TRBV5-1 to TRBJ2-1, with 12 bases fitting TRBD2. The V gene end was trimmed by 1 base and the J gene end by 7 bases; junction bases not matched to a gene: 9. The CDR3 sequence is 17 residues long. The germline V gene encodes CDR1 SGHRS and CDR2 YFSETQ. CDR3 sequence reads: CASSLIALAGGFNEQFF. The CDR3 nucleotides are TGCGCCAGCAGCTTGATCGCACTAGCGGGAGGTTTTAATGAGCAGTTCTTC.

For this clonotype: The germline gene is not matched at one end of the junction; a read error may be the cause. V usage is TRBV27 and J usage is TRBJ2-1; 10 bases map to TRBD1. This CDR3 comprises 16 residues. Per the germline V gene, CDR1 is MNHEY and CDR2 is SMNVEV (reference sequence). The CDR3 coding sequence is TGTGCCGGCAGTTTATTAGTGGGACAGGGGAGCAATGAGCAGTTCTTC. It encodes CAGSLLVGQGSNEQFF.

This clonotype was picked up many times. V gene TRBV20-1 combines with J gene TRBJ2-7; 13 bases map to TRBD2. The CDR3 totals 14 residues. The V gene's germline CDR1 is DFQATT and CDR2 SNEGSKA (reference sequence). Unmatched junction bases numbered 3, after V lost 5 bases and J lost 2 bases. The CDR3 bases are TGCAGTGCTGGGACTAGCGGGGTTACCTACGAGCAGTACTTC. This gives the protein CSAGTSGVTYEQYF.

This sequence joins TRBV20-1 and TRBJ2-4; D perhaps matches TRBD1 (6 bases). The CDR3 sequence is 17 residues long. V gave up 5 bases and J gave up 0 bases, with 20 bases separating them. Germline values: CDR1 DFQATT, CDR2 SNEGSKA (reference sequence). The DNA of the CDR3 is TGCAGTGCTTCACAGGGCCCCTCTGTGCTAGCCAAAAACATTCAGTACTTC. Translated: CSASQGPSVLAKNIQYF.

The genes are TRBV2 and TRBJ1-4; tentative D call: TRBD1 (5 bases). The germline V gene has CDR1 SNHLY and CDR2 FYNNEI. Trimming took off 5 bases at V and 5 bases at J, with 15 bases between the two ends. CDR3 length: 15 amino acids. CDR3 in DNA: TGTGCCAGCAGTTCCCCGGGACCGAAGAATGAAAAACTGTTTTTT. Encoded protein: CASSSPGPKNEKLFF.

This clonotype occurred a few times. Here the CDR3 DNA reads TGTGCCAGCAGTTTATTTCAGAATGGAGGGGAGACCCAGTACTTC. Its protein product is CASSLFQNGGETQYF. This sequence joins TRBV27 and TRBJ2-5; a weak D match, TRBD2 (6 bases). Trimming removed 1 base at V and 5 bases at J, with 14 bases between. The CDR3 length is 15 residues. Germline CDR1 reads MNHEY; CDR2 reads SMNVEV (reference sequence).

This clonotype was observed a few times. The gene calls are TRBV7-2 and TRBJ2-1; 9 bases fit TRBD2. This CDR3 is 14 amino acids long. Germline loops: CDR1 SGHTA, CDR2 FQGNSA. The V and J ends lost 5 bases and 7 bases, in that order; junction bases with no gene match: 6. Here the CDR3 DNA reads TGTGCCAGCAGCCACGGGACTAGCTGGAATGAGCAGTTCTTC. It specifies CASSHGTSWNEQFF.

The genes are TRBV7-8 and TRBJ2-3; the match to TRBD2 covers 12 bases. The CDR3 runs to 18 residues. In germline, CDR1 is SGHVS, CDR2 FQNEAQ. The trim removed 1 base at V and 0 bases at J, leaving 5 bases unmatched. In DNA, the CDR3 is TGTGCCAGCAGCTTAGGACTACTAGCGGGGGGTAGCACAGATACGCAGTATTTT. Translation: CASSLGLLAGGSTDTQYF.

This clonotype occurred a few times. This chain connects TRBV20-1 to TRBJ2-7, with a tentative D call TRBD2 (6 bases). The CDR3 extends over 14 amino acids. In germline, CDR1 is DFQATT, CDR2 SNEGSKA (reference sequence). V dropped 1 base and J dropped 2 bases, with 12 bases sitting between them. As DNA, the CDR3 is TGCAGTGCTAGAGTAGCCGGACTACCCTACGAGCAGTACTTC. This codes for CSARVAGLPYEQYF.

This chain joins TRBV3-1 and TRBJ2-1; D is perhaps TRBD2 (5 bases). CDR3 size: 13 residues. In germline, CDR1 is LGHDT, CDR2 YNNKEL (reference sequence). With 5 bases removed from V and 7 bases from J, the gap between germline ends came to 12 bases. The CDR3: CASSWRSGNEQFF. The CDR3 bases are TGTGCCAGCAGCTGGCGGAGCGGTAATGAGCAGTTCTTC.

The chain employs TRBV4-1 and TRBJ1-3; 9 bases map to TRBD1. Germline CDR1 and CDR2: MGHRA and YSYEKL. This CDR3 has 17 residues. The J segment lost 0 bases and the V segment lost 4 bases, leaving 7 bases of the junction unmatched. CDR3 nucleotide sequence: TGCGCCAGCAGCCCAACACAGGGGGCCCTCTCTGGAAACACCATATATTTT. Amino acid sequence: CASSPTQGALSGNTIYF.

V is TRBV7-9 and J is TRBJ2-5; D might be TRBD2 (5 bases). The CDR3 spans 15 residues. V was cut by 5 bases and J by 1 base, with 14 bases left in between. The germline V gene encodes CDR1 SEHNR and CDR2 FQNEAQ (reference sequence). The CDR3 sequence is CASSPRPGIQETQYF. The CDR3 DNA reads TGTGCCAGCAGCCCTAGACCGGGAATCCAAGAGACCCAGTACTTC. The variable domain in full, with the rest retrieved from reference TRBV7-9 and TRBJ2-5, is DTGVSQNPRHKITKRGQNVTFRCDPISEHNRLYWYRQTLGQGPEFLTYFQNEAQLEKSRLLSDRFSAERPKGSFSTLEIQRTEQGDSAMYLCASSPRPGIQETQYFGPGTRLLVL.

The V call is TRBV5-1, the J call TRBJ2-7; TRBD1 or TRBD2 may be the D gene (6 bases each). The germline gives CDR1 SGHRS, CDR2 YFSETQ. The CDR3 totals 15 residues. Trimming shortened V by 4 bases and J by 3 bases, and 17 bases separated the two germline ends. In DNA form, the CDR3 reads TGCGCCAGCAGCCCCGGGGGCACAGCGTTCTACGAGCAGTACTTC. It specifies CASSPGGTAFYEQYF.